This TCR beta chain was recovered during a study of T cell clones after liver transplantation. Turning to the study itself: Apart from three HCV-positive recipients, transplants were for non-autoimmune, non-viral reasons. Subjects received no induction therapy and standard immunosuppression until randomization at 12-24 months post-transplant.

Sorting of unstimulated PBMCs yielded separate CD3+CD4+ and CD3+CD8+ fractions. The ends were cut back, 3 bases at V and 5 bases at J, with 13 bases in the middle. The CDR3 extends over 14 amino acids. Germline CDR1 and CDR2: SEHNR and FQNEAQ (reference sequence). Data came from immunoSEQ multiplex PCR; TCRdb stores just in-frame clones and leaves some out. The data hold 98,000 or so clones, with 82% observed a single time. This specimen was CD4+ T cells from blood, taken before liver transplant. The rearrangement uses TRBV7-9 and TRBJ2-5; D assignment may be TRBD1 or TRBD2 (5 bases each). The TCR was taken from a human donor who received a liver transplant. The CDR3 spells CASSFNGARETQYF. The CDR3 nucleotides are TGTGCCAGCAGCTTTAACGGGGCGCGGGAGACCCAGTACTTC.